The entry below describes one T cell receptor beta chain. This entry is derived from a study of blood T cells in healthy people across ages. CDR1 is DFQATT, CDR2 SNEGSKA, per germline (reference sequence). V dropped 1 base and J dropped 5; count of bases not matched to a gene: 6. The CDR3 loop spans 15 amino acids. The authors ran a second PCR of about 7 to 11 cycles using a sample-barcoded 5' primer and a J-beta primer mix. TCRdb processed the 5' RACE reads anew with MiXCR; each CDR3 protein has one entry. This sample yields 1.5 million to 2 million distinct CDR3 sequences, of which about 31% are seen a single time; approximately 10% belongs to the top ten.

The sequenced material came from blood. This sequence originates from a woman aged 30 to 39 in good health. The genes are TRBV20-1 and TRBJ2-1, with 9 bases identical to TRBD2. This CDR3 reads CSARAASGAHNEQFF. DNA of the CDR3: TGCAGTGCTAGAGCGGCTAGCGGGGCCCACAATGAGCAGTTCTTC.